This TCR beta chain stems from a study of cytomegalovirus exposure and HLA in healthy donors. Primers included in the PCR were 60 Vbeta and 13 Jbeta primers. Methods used by the authors: Among the unique TCR beta chains that a later analysis counted, about 86 million in all, 9.5 million to 12 million were shared. Assay used: immunoSEQ multiplex PCR; TCRdb lists only in-frame clones, some missing. Clonal size and the V and J genes are those of that table, whereas D and trimming came from the DNA. The data show over 150,000 clones, more than 80% seen once. Trimming cost V 2 bases and J 6 bases; bases outside gene matches: 6. The CDR3 is made up of 14 amino acids. Germline CDR1 is GTSNPN and CDR2 is SVGIG (reference sequence).

Sequencing used PBMCs. The V gene is TRBV30, the J gene TRBJ1-3; 8 positions agree with TRBD1. This clonotype originated in a woman between 45 and 60 years old in good health and CMV-seronegative. CDR3 sequence (DNA): TGTGCCTGGAGTCCCTCGACAGGGGTAAACACCATATATTTT. It codes for CAWSPSTGVNTIYF.